These 30 T cell receptor beta chains share one sample of origin, sequenced in a study of regulatory and conventional T cells in breast cancer. TCRdb redid the calling of the PCR reads with MiXCR, one entry per CDR3 protein. The profile shows more than 1,000 distinct CDR3 sequences, around 82% of them singletons. Material for sequencing was regulatory T cells from blood. The receptor set was obtained from a male donor in good health.

V and J are TRBV6-5 and TRBJ1-2; TRBD1 is a possible D gene (5 bases). V was pared by 5 bases and J by 3 bases, with 22 bases between. CDR3 length: 17 residues. CDR1 is MNHEY, CDR2 SVGAGI, per germline. As DNA, the CDR3 is TGTGCCAGCAGTGGGCGATGGACATTCTCGGGCGACTATGGCTACACCTTC. Translating gives CASSGRWTFSGDYGYTF.

The chain carries TRBV10-3 and TRBJ2-3; the match to TRBD1 covers 8 bases. From germline, CDR1 is ENHRY and CDR2 SYGVKD. The CDR3 has 13 amino acids. V lost 6 bases, J lost 6 bases, and 5 bases stayed unmatched. CDR3 DNA: TGTGCCATCAGCCTGACAGGGGACGATACGCAGTATTTT. This translates into CAISLTGDDTQYF.

This clonotype has just a few counts. This chain links TRBV7-2 with TRBJ1-2; unclear D gene. The CDR3 runs to 14 residues. Germline lookup yields CDR1 SGHTA and CDR2 FQGNSA. With 3 bases removed from V and 5 bases from J, the gap between germline ends came to 13 bases. DNA for the CDR3: TGTGCCAGCAGCTTCCTCTTACAGACGTATGGCTACACCTTC. As protein: CASSFLLQTYGYTF.

The V and J genes are TRBV28 and TRBJ1-6; D call uncertain. V was pared by 0 bases and J by 7 bases, with 10 bases between. Germline V lookup: CDR1 MDHEN, CDR2 SYDVKM. The length of the CDR3 is 15 residues. The CDR3 loop is CASSLWGRRNSPLHF. CDR3 coding DNA: TGTGCCAGCAGTTTATGGGGTAGGCGGAATTCACCCCTCCACTTT.

The chain is built from TRBV28 and TRBJ1-2; the D gene is possibly TRBD1 (6 bases). There are 15 residues in the CDR3. Germline CDR1 reads MDHEN; CDR2 reads SYDVKM. Trimming stripped 8 bases from V and 3 bases from J, with 19 bases between. Written as DNA, the CDR3 is TGTGCCAGCCGTACTCCCATCGGGGGCTACTATGGCTACACCTTC. Translating gives CASRTPIGGYYGYTF.

For this clonotype: A junction end diverges from the germline sequence, so it may reflect a read error. The chain combines TRBV4-1 with TRBJ1-1; a possible D gene is TRBD1 (6 bases). The CDR3 covers 12 residues. Germline assignment: CDR1 MGHRA and CDR2 YSYEKL. The CDR3 DNA follows: TGCGCCAGCAGGCAAGAACAGGGTCCGGCTTTCTTT. Translated, it gives CASRQEQGPAFF.

The V call is TRBV20-1, the J call TRBJ2-3; no definite D call. Germline CDR1 is DFQATT and CDR2 is SNEGSKA (reference sequence). The CDR3 length is 17 residues. V was shortened by 0 bases and J by 2 bases, with 18 bases between the two germline ends. CDR3 nucleotides: TGCAGTGCTAGAGATCAATCGAGCGTTTATGTCACAGATACGCAGTATTTT. Translated, it gives CSARDQSSVYVTDTQYF.

The chain employs TRBV29-1 and TRBJ2-5; perhaps D is TRBD1 or TRBD2 (6 bases each). The germline V gene has CDR1 SQVTM and CDR2 ANQGSEA. The CDR3 covers 12 residues. Trimming removed 8 bases at V and 5 bases at J, with 15 bases between. This CDR3 is CSHKQGLETQYF. The CDR3 DNA reads TGCAGCCATAAACAGGGACTGGAGACCCAGTACTTC.

The V gene is TRBV20-1, the J gene TRBJ2-7; 9 bases align to TRBD1. From germline, CDR1 is DFQATT and CDR2 SNEGSKA (reference sequence). The CDR3 spans 15 residues. The ends lost 6 bases at V and 1 base at J; junction bases unmatched: 10. The CDR3 sequence is CSADPGTGRSYEQYF. For the CDR3, the DNA is TGCAGTGCGGACCCCGGGACAGGGAGGTCCTACGAGCAGTACTTC.

This clonotype was observed a handful of times. The gene calls are TRBV5-1 and TRBJ1-1; D gene unclear. Trimming removed 0 bases at V and 0 bases at J, with 3 bases between. The CDR3 extends over 13 amino acids. Germline CDR1 is SGHRS and CDR2 is YFSETQ. CDR3 DNA sequence: TGCGCCAGCAGCTTGGGGGTGAACACTGAAGCTTTCTTT. Encoded protein: CASSLGVNTEAFF.

The chain recombines TRBV15 with TRBJ1-1; D is unclear. The CDR3 is 13 amino acids. Germline V CDR1 and CDR2: LNHNV, YYDKDF (reference sequence). Trimming cost V 1 base and J 1 base, with 4 bases left between them. The CDR3 DNA is TGTGCCACCAGCAGAGGCCAGAACACTGAAGCTTTCTTT. The encoded protein is CATSRGQNTEAFF.

This clonotype has only a few counts. The chain uses TRBV18 and TRBJ1-2, with D possibly TRBD1 on 5 matching bases. Trimming cost V 2 bases and J 2 bases, with 9 bases left between them. The CDR3 runs 14 residues. From germline, CDR1 is KGHSH and CDR2 LQKENI. The CDR3 sequence is CASSPMGENYGYTF. The CDR3 coding sequence is TGTGCCAGCTCACCAATGGGGGAAAACTATGGCTACACCTTC.

This clonotype was recorded a few times. This chain connects TRBV7-2 to TRBJ2-3; the match to TRBD2 covers 10 bases. The trim removed 6 bases at V and 3 bases at J, leaving 6 bases unmatched. This CDR3 spans 15 amino acids. In germline, CDR1 is SGHTA, CDR2 FQGNSA. The CDR3 sequence is CASRPGLAETDTQYF. The CDR3 DNA is TGTGCCAGCAGACCCGGACTAGCGGAAACAGATACGCAGTATTTT.

This chain links TRBV5-1 with TRBJ2-7; possibly TRBD1 for D (5 bases). Deletions cut 0 bases from V and 4 bases from J, with 11 bases between. CDR1 and CDR2 from the germline V gene are SGHRS and YFSETQ. There are 14 residues in the CDR3. In DNA form, the CDR3 reads TGCGCCAGCAGCTTGGCAGGGTGGGATTACGAGCAGTACTTC. It specifies CASSLAGWDYEQYF.

The V and J genes are TRBV6-1 and TRBJ1-5; D unresolved. This CDR3 region has 14 residues. Trimming pared 8 bases from V and 3 bases from J, leaving 14 bases between. CDR1 is MNHNS, CDR2 SASEGT, per germline. CDR3 residues: CASAFSSDNQPQHF. In DNA form, the CDR3 reads TGTGCCAGCGCCTTTTCGTCAGACAATCAGCCCCAGCATTTT.

The table lists this clonotype with a few counts. V usage is TRBV11-3 and J usage is TRBJ2-2; D is unclear. Trimming left V 2 bases short and J 6 bases short, with 4 bases between. The germline gives CDR1 SGHNT, CDR2 YENEEA. This CDR3 contains 12 residues. The CDR3 loop is CASSLLSGELFF. The CDR3 DNA is TGTGCCAGCAGCTTATTATCCGGGGAGCTGTTTTTT.

The chain links TRBV19 to TRBJ1-1, with D uncertain. V was clipped by 0 bases and J by 11 bases, with 13 bases between them. CDR3 length equals 13 residues. CDR1 is LNHDA, CDR2 SQIVND, per germline (reference sequence). CDR3 sequence (DNA): TGTGCCAGTAGTATAGATTCGACGGTGAGGGCTTTCTTT. Residues: CASSIDSTVRAFF.

This chain links TRBV20-1 with TRBJ1-1, with TRBD1 matching 12 bases. CDR3 length: 14 residues. Germline CDR1 and CDR2: DFQATT and SNEGSKA (reference sequence). CDR3 in DNA: TGCAGGGGGACAGGGGGCGAGGGGAACACTGAAGCTTTCTTT. This codes for CRGTGGEGNTEAFF.

The chain has TRBV5-1 and TRBJ1-1, with a weak D call TRBD1 (5 bases). The CDR3 contains 12 residues. The ends were cut back, 5 bases at V and 2 bases at J, with 7 bases in the middle. Germline loops: CDR1 SGHRS, CDR2 YFSETQ. The CDR3 nucleotides are TGCGCCAGCAGACAGGTAAACACTGAAGCTTTCTTT. This encodes CASRQVNTEAFF. The complete variable domain, with remaining parts taken from reference TRBV5-1 and TRBJ1-1, reads KAGVTQTPRYLIKTRGQQVTLSCSPISGHRSVSWYQQTPGQGLQFLFEYFSETQRNKGNFPGRFSGRQFSNSRSEMNVSTLELGDSALYLCASRQVNTEAFFGQGTRLTVV.

The chain combines TRBV5-5 with TRBJ2-3; D may correspond to TRBD1 or TRBD2 (5 bases each). Germline V gene data show CDR1 as SGHKS and CDR2 as YYEKEE (reference sequence). V was cut by 0 bases and J by 3 bases, with 14 bases left in between. This CDR3 is built from 16 residues. The CDR3: CASSLVGSGSTDTQYF. CDR3 nucleotides: TGTGCCAGCAGCTTGGTTGGGTCAGGGAGTACAGATACGCAGTATTTT.

The rearrangement uses TRBV12-3 or TRBV12-4 and TRBJ1-2; TRBD1 matches 8 bases. The V and J ends lost 3 bases and 4 bases, in that order; junction bases with no gene match: 4. The CDR3 has 14 residues. The CDR3 DNA reads TGTGCCAGCAGTTTGTCCGGGACAGGCTATGGCTACACCTTC. Its translation is CASSLSGTGYGYTF.

The chain employs TRBV7-6 and TRBJ2-3, with D unresolved. Trimming removed 4 bases at V and 4 bases at J, with 12 bases between. Germline CDR1 and CDR2: SGHVS and FNYEAQ. This CDR3 comprises 14 residues. The CDR3 sequence is CASSSRSRADTQYF. The CDR3 nucleotides read TGTGCCAGCAGCTCGCGATCTAGGGCAGATACGCAGTATTTT. The variable domain in full, completed from reference TRBV7-6 and TRBJ2-3, reads GAGVSQSPRYKVTKRGQDVALRCDPISGHVSLYWYRQALGQGPEFLTYFNYEAQQDKSGLPNDRFSAERPEGSISTLTIQRTEQRDSAMYRCASSSRSRADTQYFGPGTRLTVL.

This clonotype was seen only a few times. J is TRBJ1-3 and V is TRBV12-3 or TRBV12-4; tentatively, D is TRBD1 (6 bases). Trimming took 6 bases from V and 8 from J, leaving 11 bases between them. The CDR3 extends over 12 amino acids. The CDR3 is CASSRRGDTIYF. The CDR3 DNA is TGTGCCAGCAGCCGCAGGGGAGACACCATATATTTT.

This clonotype was recorded only once. The chain carries TRBV20-1 and TRBJ1-3; unclear D gene. CDR1 and CDR2 from the germline V gene are DFQATT and SNEGSKA (reference sequence). Trimming pared 7 bases from V and 0 bases from J, leaving 4 bases between. The CDR3 loop spans 11 amino acids. In DNA, the CDR3 is TGCAGTGTCCGCTCTGGAAACACCATATATTTT. Its protein is CSVRSGNTIYF.

The V gene is TRBV27, the J gene TRBJ2-7; the D is unclear. Trimming removed 5 bases from V and 6 bases from J, with 14 bases in between. Germline CDR1 and CDR2: MNHEY and SMNVEV (reference sequence). The CDR3 has 13 amino acids. For the CDR3, the DNA is TGTGCCAGCAGTCCCCTAGTAGCCTCCGAGCAGTACTTC. Its translation is CASSPLVASEQYF.

CDR3 bases: TGTGCCAGCAGCCCTAGGACGGGGTCCACAGATACGCAGTATTTT. The encoded protein is CASSPRTGSTDTQYF. The V call is TRBV3-1, the J call TRBJ2-3, with D possibly being TRBD2 (5 bases). V lost 4 bases and J lost 2, with 13 bases in between. CDR3 length equals 15 residues. From germline, CDR1 is LGHDT and CDR2 YNNKEL (reference sequence).

The V call is TRBV6-1, the J call TRBJ2-4; maybe TRBD1 (6 bases). The CDR3 runs 16 residues. V was cut by 2 bases and J by 7 bases, with 18 bases left in between. Germline V gene lookup returns CDR1 MNHNS and CDR2 SASEGT. Here the CDR3 reads CASSENTDRPDNIQYF. CDR3 DNA sequence: TGTGCCAGCAGTGAAAACACCGACAGGCCCGATAACATTCAGTACTTC.

This chain links TRBV20-1 with TRBJ2-4, with D unresolved. CDR3 length: 14 amino acids. CDR1 and CDR2 from the germline V gene are DFQATT and SNEGSKA (reference sequence). V gave up 0 bases and J gave up 11 bases, with 17 bases separating them. This CDR3 reads CSARDRRSGTVQYF. The CDR3 DNA reads as TGCAGTGCTAGAGATCGTAGGTCAGGTACCGTTCAGTACTTC.

This clonotype turned up a few times. The chain is built from TRBV7-9 and TRBJ1-1; D is undetermined. The ends were cut back, 5 bases at V and 1 base at J, with 8 bases in the middle. Germline values: CDR1 SEHNR, CDR2 FQNEAQ (reference sequence). The CDR3 has 13 amino acids. CDR3 amino acids: CASSLSQNTEAFF. The CDR3 nucleotides read TGTGCCAGCAGCCTCAGTCAGAACACTGAAGCTTTCTTT.

This clonotype occurred once. The V call is TRBV7-2, the J call TRBJ1-1; no clear D. V gave up 2 bases and J gave up 0 bases, with 10 bases separating them. Germline lookup yields CDR1 SGHTA and CDR2 FQGNSA. This CDR3 contains 15 residues. The CDR3 DNA reads TGTGCCAGCAGCTTAAAGAGTCTAATGAACACTGAAGCTTTCTTT. Protein product: CASSLKSLMNTEAFF.